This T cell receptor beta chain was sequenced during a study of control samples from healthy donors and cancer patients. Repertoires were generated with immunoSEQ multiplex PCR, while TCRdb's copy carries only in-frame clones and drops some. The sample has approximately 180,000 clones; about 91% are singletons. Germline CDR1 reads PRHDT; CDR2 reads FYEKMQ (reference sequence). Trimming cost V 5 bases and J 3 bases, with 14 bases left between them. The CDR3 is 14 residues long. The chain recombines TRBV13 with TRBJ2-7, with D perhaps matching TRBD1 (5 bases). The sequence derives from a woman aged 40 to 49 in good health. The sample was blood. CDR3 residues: CASSRRQRDYEQYF. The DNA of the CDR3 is TGTGCCAGCAGCCGGCGACAGAGAGACTACGAGCAGTACTTC. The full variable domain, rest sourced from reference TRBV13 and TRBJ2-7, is AAGVIQSPRHLIKEKRETATLKCYPIPRHDTVYWYQQGPGQDPQFLISFYEKMQSDKGSIPDRFSAQQFSDYHSELNMSSLELGDSALYFCASSRRQRDYEQYFGPGTRLTVT.